These 15 T cell receptor beta chains originate from one sample sequenced in a study of blood T cell repertoires in COVID-19. Only in-frame clones appear in the TCRdb table, and some are missing; sequencing was by immunoSEQ multiplex PCR. The sample has 270,000 or so clones; around nine tenths are singletons. The sequenced material came from peripheral blood. The origin of the receptors is a man in his forties with active or convalescent COVID-19.

This clone showed up many times. V is TRBV5-1 and J is TRBJ2-7; 7 bases agree with TRBD1. CDR3 length: 13 residues. Germline V gene lookup returns CDR1 SGHRS and CDR2 YFSETQ. The J segment lost 2 bases and the V segment lost 4 bases, leaving 3 bases of the junction unmatched. CDR3 loop: CASSRQGTYEQYF. CDR3 in DNA: TGCGCCAGCAGCCGACAGGGAACCTACGAGCAGTACTTC.

DNA of the CDR3: TGTGCCTGGAGTCCCCGGGGTGGATATAATTCACCCCTCCACTTT. Its protein product is CAWSPRGGYNSPLHF. The chain recombines TRBV30 with TRBJ1-6; D unresolved. The CDR3 length is 15 residues. CDR1 and CDR2 (germline): GTSNPN, SVGIG (reference sequence). V lost 2 bases to trimming and J lost 4 bases, with 12 bases between them. Complete variable domain (other parts from reference TRBV30 and TRBJ1-6): SQTIHQWPATLVQPVGSPLSLECTVEGTSNPNLYWYRQAAGRGLQLLFYSVGIGQISSEVPQNLSASRPQDRQFILSSKKLLLSDSGFYLCAWSPRGGYNSPLHFGNGTRLTVT.

J is TRBJ1-2 and V is TRBV10-3, with 8 bases aligning to TRBD1. J was trimmed by 8 bases and V by 3 bases; bases with no gene match: 8. Looked up from germline, CDR1 is ENHRY and CDR2 is SYGVKD. The length of the CDR3 is 14 residues. The CDR3 bases are TGTGCCATCAGTGACCCGGACAGGGAGCGGGGCTACACCTTC. Translation gives CAISDPDRERGYTF.

The table lists this clone with a count of one. V and J are TRBV24-1 and TRBJ2-2, with 9 bases aligning to TRBD1. Germline loops: CDR1 KGHDR, CDR2 SFDVKD. J lost 4 bases, V lost 4 bases, and 6 bases had no gene match. The CDR3 covers 16 residues. The CDR3 here is CATSDPDRGITGELFF. CDR3 in DNA: TGTGCCACCAGTGACCCTGACAGGGGGATCACCGGGGAGCTGTTTTTT.

J is TRBJ1-4 and V is TRBV4-1, with 11 nucleotides matching TRBD1. The junction had 3 bases not matched to a gene; V was cut back by 5 bases and J by 7 bases. This CDR3 region has 14 residues. Germline V gene sequence: CDR1 MGHRA, CDR2 YSYEKL. CDR3 protein: CASSSGTGGEKLFF. DNA for the CDR3: TGCGCCAGCAGCTCTGGGACAGGGGGTGAAAAACTGTTTTTT.

V gene TRBV5-1 combines with J gene TRBJ2-3; TRBD2 might be the D (6 bases). Germline V gene lookup returns CDR1 SGHRS and CDR2 YFSETQ. V was shortened by 0 bases and J by 4 bases, with 9 bases between the two germline ends. The CDR3 runs to 14 residues. This CDR3 is CASSLAGGADTQYF. DNA of the CDR3: TGCGCCAGCAGCTTGGCCGGAGGGGCAGATACGCAGTATTTT.

This clone was observed a few times. The gene calls are TRBV2 and TRBJ1-6, with TRBD1 as a possible D gene (5 bases). The CDR3 is 13 residues long. The germline V and J ends were trimmed by 7 bases and 7 bases, with 11 bases remaining between them. Germline CDR1 reads SNHLY; CDR2 reads FYNNEI. The chain's CDR3 is CASTGSGNSPLHF. Here the CDR3 DNA reads TGTGCCAGCACTGGCTCAGGGAATTCACCCCTCCACTTT.

This chain uses TRBV25-1 with TRBJ1-6; TRBD1 might be the D (5 bases). Germline CDR1 is MGHDK and CDR2 is SYGVNS. The length of the CDR3 is 16 residues. Trimming took 2 bases from V and 10 from J, leaving 18 bases between them. CDR3 in DNA: TGTGCCAGCAGTGAAGCCCGGGCAGGGAATCTATCACCCCTCCACTTT. This sequence encodes CASSEARAGNLSPLHF. Combining the CDR3 with reference TRBV25-1 and TRBJ1-6 gives the whole variable domain EADIYQTPRYLVIGTGKKITLECSQTMGHDKMYWYQQDPGMELHLIHYSYGVNSTEKGDLSSESTVSRIRTEHFPLTLESARPSHTSQYLCASSEARAGNLSPLHFGNGTRLTVT.

V gene TRBV28 combines with J gene TRBJ1-6; D is unclear. The CDR3 loop spans 17 amino acids. The ends were cut back, 5 bases at V and 3 bases at J, with 17 bases in the middle. CDR1 MDHEN and CDR2 SYDVKM come from the germline V gene. The CDR3 region is CASSLNRILIYNSPLHF. The DNA for the CDR3 is TGTGCCAGCAGTCTCAACAGAATCCTCATCTATAATTCACCCCTCCACTTT.

This chain links TRBV7-9 with TRBJ2-5, with D perhaps TRBD1 (5 bases). The ends were cut back, 1 base at V and 3 bases at J, with 9 bases in the middle. The germline V gene has CDR1 SEHNR and CDR2 FQNEAQ (reference sequence). The CDR3 length is 14 residues. DNA for the CDR3: TGTGCCAGCAGCTTAGTAGGCAGGGAAGAGACCCAGTACTTC. It codes for CASSLVGREETQYF.

This clone was observed a single time. This chain connects TRBV15 to TRBJ1-1, with 10 nucleotides matching TRBD1. Germline CDR1 reads LNHNV; CDR2 reads YYDKDF (reference sequence). There are 16 residues in the CDR3. The ends lost 1 base at V and 5 bases at J; junction bases unmatched: 7. The CDR3 region has the DNA TGTGCCACCAGCAGAGGACAGGGGGCCTTGCGGACTGAAGCTTTCTTT. Its translation: CATSRGQGALRTEAFF.

This clone was counted only a few times. The V and J genes are TRBV19 and TRBJ1-6; D is possibly TRBD1 (6 bases). The CDR3 is 12 residues long. V was pared by 6 bases and J by 10 bases, with 10 bases between. CDR1 LNHDA and CDR2 SQIVND come from the germline V gene (reference sequence). The CDR3 loop reads CASSQDRSPLHF. The CDR3 DNA reads as TGTGCCAGTAGCCAGGACAGATCACCCCTCCACTTT.

The V gene is TRBV27, the J gene TRBJ2-1; 9 bases agree with TRBD1. The CDR3 sequence is 15 residues long. Germline CDR1 and CDR2: MNHEY and SMNVEV (reference sequence). V trimming: 6 bases; J trimming: 8 bases; junction bases outside the gene matches: 11. The CDR3 is CASRTGQGQRDEQFF. The DNA for the CDR3 is TGTGCCAGCAGAACGGGACAGGGTCAAAGGGATGAGCAGTTCTTC.

The chain combines TRBV30 with TRBJ2-5; D not resolved. V lost 0 bases and J 1 base, leaving 9 bases between the germline ends. CDR3 length equals 14 residues. CDR1 is GTSNPN and CDR2 is SVGIG in the germline V gene (reference sequence). The CDR3: CAWSVHRAQETQYF. In DNA, the CDR3 is TGTGCCTGGAGTGTACACAGAGCCCAAGAGACCCAGTACTTC.

V and J are TRBV10-3 and TRBJ1-5; D is undetermined. Trimming stripped 0 bases from V and 1 base from J, with 13 bases between. There are 17 residues in the CDR3. Germline V gene data show CDR1 as ENHRY and CDR2 as SYGVKD. The CDR3 DNA reads as TGTGCCATCAGTGAGTCCCCCTTTCCCGAGAGCAATCAGCCCCAGCATTTT. Amino acids: CAISESPFPESNQPQHF.